This T cell receptor (beta chain) comes out of a study of T cell repertoires in cytomegalovirus infection (dated by TCRdb to between 2017 and 2020). A note on the overall study: Because public TCR beta signatures pointed to carriage of CMV infection together with the matching HLA type, the HLA type of each donor mattered for the analysis.

The full study reports these points: The ex vivo response was dominated by HLA-C-restricted CMV-specific TCR beta clonotypes, and the single most frequent clonotype in two of eight donors was supplied by these HLA-C-restricted clonotypes. In both this cohort and an independent roughly 330-donor cohort, the cumulative frequency of public TCR beta family members distinguished carriers of CMV infection plus the relevant HLA type.

A remark on this clonotype: This receptor's antigen is unknown. No much larger clone is present one base from it, and per-base qualities are unavailable.

The run used an Illumina HiSeq 1500. TCRdb reanalyzed the raw reads on its own, using fastp at Q25 for trimming and MiXCR for clone calling, and kept in-frame beta chains. Each CDR3 protein appears once, grouped with its most common genes and DNA. Here the sample has hundreds of thousands of distinct CDR3 sequences; about a third occur a single time. Jointly, the top ten make up around 3% of the sample. There are 14 amino acids in the CDR3, from cysteine to phenylalanine inclusive. The kept DNA is CDR3 alone, 42 bases in frame from the first base. The germline V gene (reference sequence) gives CDR1 as LNHDA and CDR2 as SQIVND. Trimming costs V 2 bases and J 3 bases, and their ends lie 8 bases apart.

The sequencing sample was made of PBMCs. The chain couples TRBV19 to TRBJ1-5; too little of a D gene remains to name it. The sequence was collected from a human donor in good health (CMV status not recorded). Some clones in this sample may be carry-over from other donors' samples. Here the CDR3 is given as CASSINTYNQPQHF. Read as DNA, the sequence is TGTGCCAGTAGTATAAATACGTACAATCAGCCCCAGCATTTT.